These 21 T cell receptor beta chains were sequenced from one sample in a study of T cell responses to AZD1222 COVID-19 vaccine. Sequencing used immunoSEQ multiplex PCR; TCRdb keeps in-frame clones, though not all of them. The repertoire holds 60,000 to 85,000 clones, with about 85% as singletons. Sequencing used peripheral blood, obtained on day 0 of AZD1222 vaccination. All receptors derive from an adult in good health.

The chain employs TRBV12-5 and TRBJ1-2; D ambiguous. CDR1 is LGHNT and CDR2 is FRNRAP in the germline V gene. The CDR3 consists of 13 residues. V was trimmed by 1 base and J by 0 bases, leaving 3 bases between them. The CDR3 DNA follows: TGTGCTAGTGGTTTGGCAACTAACTATGGCTACACCTTC. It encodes CASGLATNYGYTF. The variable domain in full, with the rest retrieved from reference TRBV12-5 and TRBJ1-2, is DARVTQTPRHKVTEMGQEVTMRCQPILGHNTVFWYRQTMMQGLELLAYFRNRAPLDDSGMPKDRFSAEMPDATLATLKIQPSEPRDSAVYFCASGLATNYGYTFGSGTRLTVV.

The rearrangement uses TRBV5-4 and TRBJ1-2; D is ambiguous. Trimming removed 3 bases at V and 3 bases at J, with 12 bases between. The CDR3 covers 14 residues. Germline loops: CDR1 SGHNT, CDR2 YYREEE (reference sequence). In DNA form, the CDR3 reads TGTGCCAGCAGCTCCAGTCCGAGCCACTATGGCTACACCTTC. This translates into CASSSSPSHYGYTF.

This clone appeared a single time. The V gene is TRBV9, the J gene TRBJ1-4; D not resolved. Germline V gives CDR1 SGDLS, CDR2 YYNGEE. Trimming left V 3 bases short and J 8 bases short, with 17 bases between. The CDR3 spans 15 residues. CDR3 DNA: TGTGCCAGCAGCGCTTCCGGGTTGGTAGGGGAAAAACTGTTTTTT. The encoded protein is CASSASGLVGEKLFF.

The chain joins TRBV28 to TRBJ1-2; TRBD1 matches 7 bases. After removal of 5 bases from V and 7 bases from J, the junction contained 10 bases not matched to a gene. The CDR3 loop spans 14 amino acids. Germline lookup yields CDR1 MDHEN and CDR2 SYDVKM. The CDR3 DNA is TGTGCCAGCAGTAGACAGGGATATAGGGTTGGCTACACCTTC. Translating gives CASSRQGYRVGYTF.

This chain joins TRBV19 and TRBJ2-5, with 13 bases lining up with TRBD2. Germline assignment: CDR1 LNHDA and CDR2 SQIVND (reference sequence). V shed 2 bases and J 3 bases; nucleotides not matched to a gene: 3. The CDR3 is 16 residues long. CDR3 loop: CASSITGTSGKETQYF. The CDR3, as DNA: TGTGCCAGTAGTATAACCGGGACTAGCGGGAAAGAGACCCAGTACTTC.

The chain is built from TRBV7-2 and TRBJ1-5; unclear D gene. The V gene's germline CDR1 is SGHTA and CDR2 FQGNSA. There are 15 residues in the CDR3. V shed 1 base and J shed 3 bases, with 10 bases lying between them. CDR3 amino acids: CASSLVLSLNQPQHF. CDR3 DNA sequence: TGTGCCAGCAGCTTAGTTCTCAGCCTCAATCAGCCCCAGCATTTT.

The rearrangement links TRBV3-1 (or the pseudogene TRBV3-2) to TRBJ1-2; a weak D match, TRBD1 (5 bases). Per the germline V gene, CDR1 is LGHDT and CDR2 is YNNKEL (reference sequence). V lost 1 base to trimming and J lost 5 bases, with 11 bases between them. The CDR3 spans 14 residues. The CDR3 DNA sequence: TGTGCCAGCAGCCAAGTTCAGGGTCCGTATGGCTACACCTTC. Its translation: CASSQVQGPYGYTF.

The CDR3 bases are TGTGCCAGTAAGGGGAAAGGAGGCACTGAAGCTTTCTTT. Amino acid sequence: CASKGKGGTEAFF. This sequence joins TRBV19 and TRBJ1-1; D might be TRBD1 (5 bases). The CDR3 runs to 13 residues. Germline assignment: CDR1 LNHDA and CDR2 SQIVND (reference sequence). V shed 7 bases and J shed 4 bases, with 13 bases lying between them.

CDR3 amino acids: CASSPIQGLGRPGEQYF. The CDR3 nucleotides read TGTGCCAGCAGTCCCATTCAGGGTCTCGGAAGGCCTGGCGAGCAGTACTTC. The rearrangement uses TRBV6-6 and TRBJ2-7; weak D call: TRBD1 (5 bases). This CDR3 comprises 17 residues. Germline CDR1 is MNHNY and CDR2 is SVGAGI (reference sequence). V was clipped by 5 bases and J by 6 bases, with 26 bases between them.

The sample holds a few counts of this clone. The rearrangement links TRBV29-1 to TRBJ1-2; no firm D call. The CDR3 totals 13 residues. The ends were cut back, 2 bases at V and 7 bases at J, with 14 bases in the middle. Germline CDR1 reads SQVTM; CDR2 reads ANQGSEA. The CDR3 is CSVEPYGPVGYTF. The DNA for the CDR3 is TGCAGCGTTGAACCTTACGGCCCCGTTGGCTACACCTTC.

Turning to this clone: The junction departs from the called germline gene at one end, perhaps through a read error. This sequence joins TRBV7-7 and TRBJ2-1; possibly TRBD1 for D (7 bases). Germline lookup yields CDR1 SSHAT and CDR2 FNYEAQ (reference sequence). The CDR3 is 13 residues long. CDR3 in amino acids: CASSGRQGGEQFF. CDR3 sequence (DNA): TGTGCTAGCAGCGGTCGTCAGGGGGGTGAGCAGTTCTTC.

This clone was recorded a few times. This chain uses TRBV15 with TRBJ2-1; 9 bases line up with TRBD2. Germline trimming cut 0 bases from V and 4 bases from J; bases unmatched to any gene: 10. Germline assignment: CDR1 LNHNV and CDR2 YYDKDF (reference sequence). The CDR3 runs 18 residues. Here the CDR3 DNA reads TGTGCCACCAGCAGAGAGAGGATAGCGGGAGTTCGATACAATGAGCAGTTCTTC. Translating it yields CATSRERIAGVRYNEQFF.

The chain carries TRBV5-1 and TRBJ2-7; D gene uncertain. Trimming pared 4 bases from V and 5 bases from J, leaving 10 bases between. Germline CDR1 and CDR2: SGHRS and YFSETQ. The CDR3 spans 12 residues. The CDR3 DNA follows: TGCGCCAGCAGCCTCATCCGGGACGAGCAGTACTTC. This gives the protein CASSLIRDEQYF.

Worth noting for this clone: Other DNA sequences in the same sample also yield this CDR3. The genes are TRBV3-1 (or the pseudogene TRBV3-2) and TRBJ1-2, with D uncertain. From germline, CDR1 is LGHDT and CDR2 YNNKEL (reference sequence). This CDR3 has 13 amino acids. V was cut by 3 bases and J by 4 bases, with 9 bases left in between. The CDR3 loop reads CASSHEGGYGYTF. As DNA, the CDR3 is TGTGCCAGCAGCCATGAGGGAGGCTATGGCTACACCTTC.

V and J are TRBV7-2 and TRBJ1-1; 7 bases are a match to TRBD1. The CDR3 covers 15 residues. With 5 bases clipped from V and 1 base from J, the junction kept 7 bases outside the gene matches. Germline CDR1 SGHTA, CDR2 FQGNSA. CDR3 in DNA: TGTGCCAGCAGCAGATCGACAGGGTCGAACACTGAAGCTTTCTTT. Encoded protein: CASSRSTGSNTEAFF.

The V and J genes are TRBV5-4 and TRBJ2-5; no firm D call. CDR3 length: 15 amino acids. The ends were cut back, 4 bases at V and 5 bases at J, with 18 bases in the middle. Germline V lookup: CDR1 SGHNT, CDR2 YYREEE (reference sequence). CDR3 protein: CASSRIGRDGETQYF. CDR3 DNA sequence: TGTGCCAGCAGCCGCATTGGTAGGGATGGGGAGACCCAGTACTTC.

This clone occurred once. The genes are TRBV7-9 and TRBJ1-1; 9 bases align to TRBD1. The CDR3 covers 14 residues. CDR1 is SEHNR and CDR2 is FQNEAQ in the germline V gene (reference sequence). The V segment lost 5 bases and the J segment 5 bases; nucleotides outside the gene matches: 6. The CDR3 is CASSRGTGTTEAFF. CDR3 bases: TGTGCCAGCAGCCGGGGGACAGGGACTACTGAAGCTTTCTTT.

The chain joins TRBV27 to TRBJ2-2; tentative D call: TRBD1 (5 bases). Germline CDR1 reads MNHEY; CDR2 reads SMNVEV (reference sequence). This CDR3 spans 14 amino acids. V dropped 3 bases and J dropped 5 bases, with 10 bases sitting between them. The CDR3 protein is CASSLFRDTGELFF. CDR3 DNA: TGTGCCAGCAGTTTGTTCAGGGATACCGGGGAGCTGTTTTTT.

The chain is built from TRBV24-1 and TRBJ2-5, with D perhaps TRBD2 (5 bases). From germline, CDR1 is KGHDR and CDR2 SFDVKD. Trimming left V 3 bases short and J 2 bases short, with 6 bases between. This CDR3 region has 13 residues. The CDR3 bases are TGTGCCACCAGTGATCCGGGGCAAGAGACCCAGTACTTC. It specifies CATSDPGQETQYF.

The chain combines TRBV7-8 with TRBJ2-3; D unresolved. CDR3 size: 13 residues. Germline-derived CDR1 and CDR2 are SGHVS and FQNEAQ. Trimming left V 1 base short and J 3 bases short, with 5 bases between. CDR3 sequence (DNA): TGTGCCAGCAGCTTAGATAGGACAGATACGCAGTATTTT. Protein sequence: CASSLDRTDTQYF.

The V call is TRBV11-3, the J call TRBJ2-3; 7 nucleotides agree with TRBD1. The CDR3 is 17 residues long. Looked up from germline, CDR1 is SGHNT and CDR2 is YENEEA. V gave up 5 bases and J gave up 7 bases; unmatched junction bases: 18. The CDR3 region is CASSAHPDRSSGNTQYF. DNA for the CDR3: TGTGCCAGCAGCGCCCACCCGGACAGGTCTTCGGGGAATACGCAGTATTTT.